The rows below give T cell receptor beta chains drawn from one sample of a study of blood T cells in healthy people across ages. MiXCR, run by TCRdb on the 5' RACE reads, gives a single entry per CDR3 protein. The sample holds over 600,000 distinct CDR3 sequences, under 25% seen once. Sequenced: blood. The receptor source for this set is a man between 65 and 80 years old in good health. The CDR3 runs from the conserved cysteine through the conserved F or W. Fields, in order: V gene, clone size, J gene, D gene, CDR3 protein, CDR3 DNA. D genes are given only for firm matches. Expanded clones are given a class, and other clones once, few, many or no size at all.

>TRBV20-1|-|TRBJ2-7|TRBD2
CSARVLAGGIGEQYF
TGCAGTGCTAGAGTACTAGCGGGAGGTATCGGCGAGCAGTACTTC
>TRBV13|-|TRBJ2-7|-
CASSLSAQWGGYTNYEQYF
TGTGCCAGCAGCTTAAGCGCCCAGTGGGGGGGCTACACTAACTACGAGCAGTACTTC
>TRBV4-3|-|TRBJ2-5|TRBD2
CASSQEGSGVQETQYF
TGCGCCAGCAGCCAAGAGGGGAGCGGGGTACAAGAGACCCAGTACTTC
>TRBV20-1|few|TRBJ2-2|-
CSVKGTPLTGELFF
TGCAGTGTTAAGGGGACTCCGCTCACCGGGGAGCTGTTTTTT
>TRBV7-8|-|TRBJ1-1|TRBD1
CASSLVTQGLAFF
TGTGCCAGCAGCTTAGTAACACAGGGGCTAGCTTTCTTT
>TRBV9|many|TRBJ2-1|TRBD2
CASSTGTSNEQFF
TGTGCCAGCAGCACCGGGACTAGCAATGAGCAGTTCTTC
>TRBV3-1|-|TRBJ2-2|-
CASSPPTLSGELFF
TGTGCCAGCAGCCCCCCCACCCTGTCCGGGGAGCTGTTTTTT
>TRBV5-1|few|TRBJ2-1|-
CASSLITGYNEQFF
TGCGCCAGCAGCTTAATTACGGGGTACAATGAGCAGTTCTTC
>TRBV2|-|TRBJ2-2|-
CASSEAGTGELFF
TGTGCCAGCAGTGAAGCAGGGACCGGGGAGCTGTTTTTT
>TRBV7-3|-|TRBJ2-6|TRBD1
CASRQDRDYSGANVLTF
TGTGCCAGCAGACAAGACAGGGATTACTCTGGGGCCAACGTCCTGACTTTC
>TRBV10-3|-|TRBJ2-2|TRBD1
CAISGQGADGELFF
TGTGCCATCAGCGGACAGGGGGCTGACGGGGAGCTGTTTTTT
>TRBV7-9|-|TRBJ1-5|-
CASSRDGYNQPQHF
TGTGCCAGCAGCCGGGACGGTTACAATCAGCCCCAGCATTTT
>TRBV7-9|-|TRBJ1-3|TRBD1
CASSLAKGDRGPGNTIYF
TGTGCCAGCAGCTTAGCAAAGGGTGACAGGGGACCTGGAAACACCATATATTTT
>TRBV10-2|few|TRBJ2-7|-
CASSESLWTDSYEQYF
TGCGCCAGCAGTGAGAGCTTATGGACCGATTCCTACGAGCAGTACTTC
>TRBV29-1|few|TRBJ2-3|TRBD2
CSVETSVLNTQYF
TGCAGCGTTGAGACTAGCGTTCTCAATACGCAGTATTTT
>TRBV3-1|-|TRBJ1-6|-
CASSKSVDYNSPLHF
TGTGCCAGCAGTAAGTCAGTCGACTATAATTCACCCCTCCACTTT
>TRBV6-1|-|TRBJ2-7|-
CASTKVADSYEQYF
TGTGCCAGCACCAAAGTGGCGGACTCCTACGAGCAGTACTTC
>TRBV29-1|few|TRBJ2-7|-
CSVEDPLVAYEQYF
TGCAGCGTTGAGGATCCACTAGTTGCCTACGAGCAGTACTTC
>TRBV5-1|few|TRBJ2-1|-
CASSSRGSGPYNEQFF
TGCGCCAGCAGCTCCCGGGGGAGCGGCCCCTACAATGAGCAGTTCTTC
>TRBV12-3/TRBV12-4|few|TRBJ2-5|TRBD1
CASNRQGMQETQYF
TGTGCCAGCAACCGACAGGGGATGCAAGAGACCCAGTACTTC
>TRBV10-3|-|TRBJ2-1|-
CAISESGTPYNEQFF
TGTGCCATCAGTGAGTCTGGGACACCTTACAATGAGCAGTTCTTC
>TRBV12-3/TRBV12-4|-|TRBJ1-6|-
CASSPGGGQHF
TGTGCCAGCAGTCCCGGGGGGGGGCAACACTTT